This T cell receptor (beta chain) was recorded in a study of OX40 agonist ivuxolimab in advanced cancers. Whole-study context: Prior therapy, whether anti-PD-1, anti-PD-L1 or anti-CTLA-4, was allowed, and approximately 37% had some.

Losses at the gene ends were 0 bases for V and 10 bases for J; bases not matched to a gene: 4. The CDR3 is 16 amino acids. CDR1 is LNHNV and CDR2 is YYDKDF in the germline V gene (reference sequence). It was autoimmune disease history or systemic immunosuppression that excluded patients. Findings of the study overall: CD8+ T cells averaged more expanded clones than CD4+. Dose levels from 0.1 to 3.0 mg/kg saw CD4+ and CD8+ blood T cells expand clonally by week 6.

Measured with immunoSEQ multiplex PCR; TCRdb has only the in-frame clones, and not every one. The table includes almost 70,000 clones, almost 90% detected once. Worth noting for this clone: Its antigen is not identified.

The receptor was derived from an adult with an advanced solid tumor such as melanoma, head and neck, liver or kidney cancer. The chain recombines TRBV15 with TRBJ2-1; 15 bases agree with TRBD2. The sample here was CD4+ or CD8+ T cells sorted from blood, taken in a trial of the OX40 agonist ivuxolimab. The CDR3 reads CATSRDLGTSGREQFF. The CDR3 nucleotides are TGTGCCACCAGCAGAGATCTAGGGACTAGCGGGAGGGAGCAGTTCTTC.